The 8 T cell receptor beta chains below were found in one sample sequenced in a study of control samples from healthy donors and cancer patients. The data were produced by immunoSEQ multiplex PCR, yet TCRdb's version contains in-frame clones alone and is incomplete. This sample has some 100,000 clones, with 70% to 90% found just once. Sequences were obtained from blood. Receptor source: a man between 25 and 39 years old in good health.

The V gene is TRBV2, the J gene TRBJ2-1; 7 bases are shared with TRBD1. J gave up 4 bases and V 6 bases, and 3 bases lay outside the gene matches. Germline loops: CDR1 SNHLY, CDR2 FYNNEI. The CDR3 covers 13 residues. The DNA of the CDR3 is TGTGCCAGCAGGGGGGACAGATACAATGAGCAGTTCTTC. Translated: CASRGDRYNEQFF.

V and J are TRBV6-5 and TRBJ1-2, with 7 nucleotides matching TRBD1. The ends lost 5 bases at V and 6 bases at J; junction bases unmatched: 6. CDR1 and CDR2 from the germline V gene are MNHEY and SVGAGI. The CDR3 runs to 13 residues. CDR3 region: CASSPDRSNGYTF. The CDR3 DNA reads TGTGCCAGCAGTCCGGACAGGTCTAATGGCTACACCTTC.

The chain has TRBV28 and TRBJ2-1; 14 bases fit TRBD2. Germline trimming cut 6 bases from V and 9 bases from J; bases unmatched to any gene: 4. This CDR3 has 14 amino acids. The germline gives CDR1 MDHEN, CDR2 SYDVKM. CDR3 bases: TGTGCCAGCAGACTGGGACTAGCGGGAGTTGAGCAGTTCTTC. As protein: CASRLGLAGVEQFF.

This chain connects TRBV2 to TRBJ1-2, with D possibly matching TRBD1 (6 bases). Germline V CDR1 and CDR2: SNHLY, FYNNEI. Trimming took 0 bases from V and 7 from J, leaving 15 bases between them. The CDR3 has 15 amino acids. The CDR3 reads CASSEAPTGASGYTF. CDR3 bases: TGTGCCAGCAGTGAAGCGCCGACGGGGGCGAGTGGCTACACCTTC.

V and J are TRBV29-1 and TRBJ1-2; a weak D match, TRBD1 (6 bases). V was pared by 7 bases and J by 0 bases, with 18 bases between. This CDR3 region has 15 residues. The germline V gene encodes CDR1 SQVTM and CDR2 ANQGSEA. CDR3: CSATPPGGTNYGYTF. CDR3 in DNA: TGCAGCGCAACCCCACCCGGGGGCACTAACTATGGCTACACCTTC.

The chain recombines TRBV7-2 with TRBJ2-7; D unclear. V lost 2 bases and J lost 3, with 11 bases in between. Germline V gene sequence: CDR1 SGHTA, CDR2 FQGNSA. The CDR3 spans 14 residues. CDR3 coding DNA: TGTGCCAGCAGCTTAACTTACAAGGACTACGAGCAGTACTTC. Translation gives CASSLTYKDYEQYF.

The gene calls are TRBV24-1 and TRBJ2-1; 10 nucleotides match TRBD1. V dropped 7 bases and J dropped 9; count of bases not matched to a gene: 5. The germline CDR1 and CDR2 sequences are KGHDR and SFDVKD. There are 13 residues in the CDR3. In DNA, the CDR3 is TGTGCCACCAGAGACAGGGGGCAGGTTGAGCAGTTCTTC. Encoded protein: CATRDRGQVEQFF.

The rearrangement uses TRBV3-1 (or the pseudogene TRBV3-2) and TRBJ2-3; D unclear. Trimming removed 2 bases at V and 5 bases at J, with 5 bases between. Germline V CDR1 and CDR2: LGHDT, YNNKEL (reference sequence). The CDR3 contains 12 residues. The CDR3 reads CASSQIGDTQYF. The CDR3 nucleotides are TGTGCCAGCAGCCAAATCGGAGATACGCAGTATTTT.